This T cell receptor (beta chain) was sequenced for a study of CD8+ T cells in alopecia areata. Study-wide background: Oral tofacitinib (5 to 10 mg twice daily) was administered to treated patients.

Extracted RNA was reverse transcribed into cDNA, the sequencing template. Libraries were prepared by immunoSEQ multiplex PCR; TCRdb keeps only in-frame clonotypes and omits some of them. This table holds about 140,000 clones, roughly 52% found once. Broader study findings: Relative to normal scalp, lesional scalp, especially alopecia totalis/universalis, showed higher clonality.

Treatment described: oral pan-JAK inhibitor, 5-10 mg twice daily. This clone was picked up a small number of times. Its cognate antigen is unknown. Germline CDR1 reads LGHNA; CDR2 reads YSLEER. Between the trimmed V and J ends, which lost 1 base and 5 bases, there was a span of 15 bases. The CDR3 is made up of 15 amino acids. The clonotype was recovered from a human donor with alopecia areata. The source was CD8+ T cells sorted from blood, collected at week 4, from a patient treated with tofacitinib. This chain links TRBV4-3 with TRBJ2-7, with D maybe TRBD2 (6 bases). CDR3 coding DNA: TGCGCCAGCAGCCAAGCCCGGTGGGGGGAAGACGAGCAGTACTTC. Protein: CASSQARWGEDEQYF.